Reported below is one TCR beta chain. The sample is drawn from a study of sequential checkpoint blockade in melanoma. Treatment of the sample: randomized to nivolumab then ipilimumab (arm A) or the reverse (arm B). Patients had received no earlier DNA-damaging chemotherapy. From thawed PBMCs, live CD3+CD8+ cells negative for CD19 and CD56 were sorted. The assay was immunoSEQ multiplex PCR, and TCRdb's table has in-frame clones only and misses some. This sample has tens of thousands of clones, with approximately 84% found just once. V trimming: 3 bases; J trimming: 2 bases; junction bases outside the gene matches: 5. The CDR3 is 15 amino acids. Germline CDR1 is MGHRA and CDR2 is YSYEKL.

Sequencing used CD8+ T cells sorted from blood (inferred from file names), obtained from a patient given nivolumab and ipilimumab in sequence. The chain joins TRBV4-1 to TRBJ2-3; 7 bases fit TRBD2. This TCR was recovered from a human donor with melanoma. CDR3 amino acids: CASSQWGGATDTQYF. In DNA, the CDR3 is TGCGCCAGCAGCCAGTGGGGGGGAGCCACAGATACGCAGTATTTT.